The entry below gives a single T cell receptor (beta chain) sequence along with its context. The antigen is undetermined. With UMI labels, 5' RACE was used to prepare the TRB cDNA libraries. Following a re-call of the 5' RACE reads, TCRdb has one entry per CDR3 protein and lacks DNA. The listing contains more than 100,000 distinct CDR3 sequences. CDR1 DFQATT and CDR2 SNEGSKA come from the germline V gene (reference sequence). The CDR3 length is 13 residues. The sample comes from a study of CXCR3-negative and CXCR3-positive naive CD8 T cells. Study results and limitations: Relative to CXCR3-negative naive cells, CXCR3-positive naive cells had more hydrophobic TRB CDR3s.

Sequenced input: naive CXCR3+ CD8+ T cells from blood. Subset indicated: CD45RO-CCR7+CD27+CD95- naive CD8+ T cells expressing CXCR3 (TNR3+). J is TRBJ2-3 and V is TRBV20-1. The TCR comes from a human donor in good health. Some clones in this sample may be carry-over from other donors' samples. The CDR3 here is CSARGLNTDTQYF.